These 6 T cell receptor beta chains came from one sample sequenced in a study of CD8 T cells in ankylosing spondylitis. TCRdb re-called the 5' RACE reads with MiXCR, one entry per CDR3 protein. The sample contains 250,000 to 350,000 distinct CDR3 sequences, about a fifth of which appear only once. Sample: blood, either unsorted or a sorted T cell fraction (not recorded which). The receptors shown here come from a female donor with ankylosing spondylitis or in good health (not recorded which).

This clonotype has more than one count but fewer than ten. The chain links TRBV12-3 or TRBV12-4 to TRBJ1-1, with D possibly matching TRBD1 (5 bases). This CDR3 spans 13 amino acids. Trimming pared 3 bases from V and 5 bases from J, leaving 10 bases between. In nucleotides, the CDR3 is TGTGCCAGCAGTTTTAACGGGGGAACTGAAGCTTTCTTT. Its translation: CASSFNGGTEAFF.

This clonotype has a handful of counts. V and J are TRBV12-3 or TRBV12-4 and TRBJ2-1, with D uncertain. V shed 7 bases and J shed 3 bases, with 10 bases lying between them. There are 13 residues in the CDR3. CDR3 in DNA: TGTGCCAGCACCCTGGGCCACTACAATGAGCAGTTCTTC. This translates into CASTLGHYNEQFF.

CDR3 sequence (DNA): TGTGCCACCAGCCCAGGACAGCGTGAAGCTTTCTTT. Its protein is CATSPGQREAFF. The V call is TRBV15, the J call TRBJ1-1, with D possibly matching TRBD1 (6 bases). The CDR3 consists of 12 residues. Germline CDR1 and CDR2: LNHNV and YYDKDF (reference sequence). Between the trimmed V and J ends, which lost 5 bases and 7 bases, there was a span of 11 bases.

This clonotype turned up a few times. The rearrangement links TRBV5-1 to TRBJ2-7, with D perhaps matching TRBD2 (5 bases). The CDR3 spans 15 residues. The germline CDR1 and CDR2 sequences are SGHRS and YFSETQ. With 7 bases removed from V and 2 bases from J, the gap between germline ends came to 19 bases. The CDR3 reads CASSEDPSRAYEQYF. The DNA for the CDR3 is TGCGCCAGCTCGGAGGACCCGAGTCGGGCCTACGAGCAGTACTTC.

This clonotype has only a few counts. This chain links TRBV12-3 or TRBV12-4 with TRBJ1-3, with a weak D call TRBD1 (5 bases). V gave up 4 bases and J gave up 5 bases, with 15 bases separating them. The CDR3 loop spans 15 amino acids. This chain's CDR3 is CASSYPGIGRNTIYF. In DNA form, the CDR3 reads TGTGCCAGCAGTTACCCAGGGATTGGAAGAAACACCATATATTTT.

The genes are TRBV7-9 and TRBJ2-3; 9 positions match TRBD2. There are 15 residues in the CDR3. V lost 4 bases to trimming and J lost 5 bases; unmatched junction nucleotides: 7. CDR1 SEHNR and CDR2 FQNEAQ come from the germline V gene (reference sequence). Written as DNA, the CDR3 is TGTGCCAGCAGCTGGGTAGCGGGAGTGGAAGATACGCAGTATTTT. It specifies CASSWVAGVEDTQYF.